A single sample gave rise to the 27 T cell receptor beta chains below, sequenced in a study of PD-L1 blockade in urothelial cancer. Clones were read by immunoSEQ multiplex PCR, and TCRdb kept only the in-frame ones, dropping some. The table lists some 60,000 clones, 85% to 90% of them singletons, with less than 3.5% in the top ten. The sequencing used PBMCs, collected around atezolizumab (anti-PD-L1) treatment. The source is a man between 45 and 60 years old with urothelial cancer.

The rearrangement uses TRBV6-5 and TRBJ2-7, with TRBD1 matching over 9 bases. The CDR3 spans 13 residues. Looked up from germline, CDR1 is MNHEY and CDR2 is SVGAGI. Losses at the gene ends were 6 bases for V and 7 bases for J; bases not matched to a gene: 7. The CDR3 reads CASSRTGAGEQYF. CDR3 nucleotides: TGTGCCAGCAGCCGGACAGGGGCCGGGGAGCAGTACTTC.

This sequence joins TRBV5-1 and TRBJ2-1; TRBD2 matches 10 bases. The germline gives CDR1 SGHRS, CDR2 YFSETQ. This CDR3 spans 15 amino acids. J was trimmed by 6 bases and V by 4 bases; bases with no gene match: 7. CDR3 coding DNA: TGCGCCAGCAGCCCATCTAGCGGGAGTGTCAATGAGCAGTTCTTC. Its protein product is CASSPSSGSVNEQFF.

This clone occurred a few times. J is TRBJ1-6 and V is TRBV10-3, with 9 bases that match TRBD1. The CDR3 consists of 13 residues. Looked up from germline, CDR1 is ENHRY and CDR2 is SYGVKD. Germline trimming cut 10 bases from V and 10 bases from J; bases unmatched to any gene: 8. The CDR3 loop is CATQGQGESPLHF. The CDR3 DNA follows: TGTGCCACCCAGGGACAGGGAGAATCACCCCTCCACTTT.

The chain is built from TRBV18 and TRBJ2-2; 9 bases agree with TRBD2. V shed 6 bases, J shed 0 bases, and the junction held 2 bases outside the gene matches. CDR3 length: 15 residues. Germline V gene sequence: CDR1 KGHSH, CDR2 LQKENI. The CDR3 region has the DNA TGTGCCAGCTCCGGCGGGGGGGCGAACACCGGGGAGCTGTTTTTT. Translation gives CASSGGGANTGELFF.

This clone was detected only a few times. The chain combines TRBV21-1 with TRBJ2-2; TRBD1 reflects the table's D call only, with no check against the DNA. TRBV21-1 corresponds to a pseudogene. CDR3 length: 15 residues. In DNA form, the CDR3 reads TGTGCCAGCAGCAAAACGACAGGGCGCACCGGGGAGCTGTTTTTT. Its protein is CASSKTTGRTGELFF.

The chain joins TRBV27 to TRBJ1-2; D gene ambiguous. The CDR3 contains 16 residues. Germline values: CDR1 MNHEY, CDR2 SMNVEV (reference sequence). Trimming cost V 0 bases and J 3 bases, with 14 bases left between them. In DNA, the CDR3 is TGTGCCAGCAGTTTATCGCGGTCCCCCCTGGACTATGGCTACACCTTC. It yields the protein CASSLSRSPLDYGYTF.

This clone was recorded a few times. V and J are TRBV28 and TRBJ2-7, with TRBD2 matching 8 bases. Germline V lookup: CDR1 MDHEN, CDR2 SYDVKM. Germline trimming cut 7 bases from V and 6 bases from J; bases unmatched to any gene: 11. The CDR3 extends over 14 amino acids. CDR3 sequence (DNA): TGTGCCAGCACCTCGGGGGGGACCCGATTCGAGCAGTACTTC. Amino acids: CASTSGGTRFEQYF.

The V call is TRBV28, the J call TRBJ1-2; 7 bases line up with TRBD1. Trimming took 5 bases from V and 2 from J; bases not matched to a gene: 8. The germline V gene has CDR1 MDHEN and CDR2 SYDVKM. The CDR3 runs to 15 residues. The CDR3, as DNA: TGTGCCAGCAGTGTCCCTGACAGGGCCAACTATGGCTACACCTTC. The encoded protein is CASSVPDRANYGYTF.

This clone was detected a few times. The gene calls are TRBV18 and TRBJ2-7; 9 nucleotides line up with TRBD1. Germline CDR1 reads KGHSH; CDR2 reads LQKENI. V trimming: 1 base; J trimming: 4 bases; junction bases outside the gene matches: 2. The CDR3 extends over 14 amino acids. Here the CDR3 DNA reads TGTGCCAGCTCACCACGGACAGGGGAGTACGAGCAGTACTTC. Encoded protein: CASSPRTGEYEQYF.

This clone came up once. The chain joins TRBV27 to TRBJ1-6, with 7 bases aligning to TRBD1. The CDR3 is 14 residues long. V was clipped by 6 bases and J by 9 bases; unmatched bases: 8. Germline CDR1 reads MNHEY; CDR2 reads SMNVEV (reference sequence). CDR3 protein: CASSPFRGPSPLHF. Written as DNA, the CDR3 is TGTGCCAGCAGCCCATTTAGGGGGCCTTCACCCCTCCACTTT.

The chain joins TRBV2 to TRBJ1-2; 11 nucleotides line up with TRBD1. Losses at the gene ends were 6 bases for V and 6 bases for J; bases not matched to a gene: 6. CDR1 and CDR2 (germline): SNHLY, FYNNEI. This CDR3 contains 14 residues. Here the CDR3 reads CASSFGTGGNGYTF. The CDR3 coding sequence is TGTGCCAGCAGCTTCGGGACAGGGGGTAATGGCTACACCTTC.

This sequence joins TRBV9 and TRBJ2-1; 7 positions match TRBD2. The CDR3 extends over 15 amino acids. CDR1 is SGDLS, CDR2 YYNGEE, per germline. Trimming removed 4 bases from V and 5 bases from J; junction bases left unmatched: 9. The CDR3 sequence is CASSPRGGSNNEQFF. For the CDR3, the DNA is TGTGCCAGCAGCCCGAGGGGCGGGAGTAACAATGAGCAGTTCTTC.

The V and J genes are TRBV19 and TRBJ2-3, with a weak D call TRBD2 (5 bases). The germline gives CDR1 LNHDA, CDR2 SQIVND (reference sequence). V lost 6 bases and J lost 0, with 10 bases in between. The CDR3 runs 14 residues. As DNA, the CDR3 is TGTGCCAGTAGAGAGAGGGCTAGCACAGATACGCAGTATTTT. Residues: CASRERASTDTQYF.

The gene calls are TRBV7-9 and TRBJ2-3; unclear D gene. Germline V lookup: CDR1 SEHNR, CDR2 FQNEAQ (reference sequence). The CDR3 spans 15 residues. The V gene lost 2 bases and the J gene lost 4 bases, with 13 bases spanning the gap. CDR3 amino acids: CASSLKASRADTQYF. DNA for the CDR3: TGTGCCAGCAGCTTAAAGGCTAGTAGAGCAGATACGCAGTATTTT.

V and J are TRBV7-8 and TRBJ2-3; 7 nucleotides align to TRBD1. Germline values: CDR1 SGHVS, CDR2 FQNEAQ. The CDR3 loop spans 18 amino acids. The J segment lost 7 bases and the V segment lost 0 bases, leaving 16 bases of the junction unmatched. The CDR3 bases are TGTGCCAGCAGCTTAGCCGTCTTGGTGACAGGGCCTATACATACGCAGTATTTT. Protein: CASSLAVLVTGPIHTQYF.

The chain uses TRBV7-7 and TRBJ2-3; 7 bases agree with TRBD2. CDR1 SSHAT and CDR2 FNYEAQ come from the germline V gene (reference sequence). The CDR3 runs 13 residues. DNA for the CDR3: TGTGCTAGCGGGCAGGCAGGGAAAGATACGCAGTATTTT. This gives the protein CASGQAGKDTQYF.

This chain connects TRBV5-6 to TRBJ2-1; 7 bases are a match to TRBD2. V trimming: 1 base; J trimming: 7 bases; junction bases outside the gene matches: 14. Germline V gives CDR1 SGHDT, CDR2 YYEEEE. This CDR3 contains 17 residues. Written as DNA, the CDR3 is TGTGCCAGCAGCTTGTCTATAGGGCTAGCGGTAGGAAATGAGCAGTTCTTC. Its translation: CASSLSIGLAVGNEQFF.

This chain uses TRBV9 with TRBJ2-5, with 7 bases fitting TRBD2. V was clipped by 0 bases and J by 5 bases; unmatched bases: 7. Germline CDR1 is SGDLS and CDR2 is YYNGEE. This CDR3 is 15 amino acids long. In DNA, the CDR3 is TGTGCCAGCAGCGTAGGAGGGGAGGGGTGGGAGACCCAGTACTTC. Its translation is CASSVGGEGWETQYF. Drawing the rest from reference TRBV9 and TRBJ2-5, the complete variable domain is DSGVTQTPKHLITATGQRVTLRCSPRSGDLSVYWYQQSLDQGLQFLIQYYNGEERAKGNILERFSAQQFPDLHSELNLSSLELGDSALYFCASSVGGEGWETQYFGPGTRLLVL.

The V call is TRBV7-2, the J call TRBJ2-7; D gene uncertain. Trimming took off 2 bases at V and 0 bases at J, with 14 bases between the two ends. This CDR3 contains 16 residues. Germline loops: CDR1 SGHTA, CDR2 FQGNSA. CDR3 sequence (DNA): TGTGCCAGCAGCTTATCGCCTTTCCCCAGCTCCTACGAGCAGTACTTC. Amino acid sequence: CASSLSPFPSSYEQYF.

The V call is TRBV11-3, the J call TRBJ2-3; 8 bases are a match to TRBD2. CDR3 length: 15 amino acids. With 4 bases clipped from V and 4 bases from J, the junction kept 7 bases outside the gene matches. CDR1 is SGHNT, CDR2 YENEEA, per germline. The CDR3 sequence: CASSSLSGSADTQYF. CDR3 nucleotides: TGTGCCAGCAGCTCACTCAGCGGGAGCGCAGATACGCAGTATTTT.

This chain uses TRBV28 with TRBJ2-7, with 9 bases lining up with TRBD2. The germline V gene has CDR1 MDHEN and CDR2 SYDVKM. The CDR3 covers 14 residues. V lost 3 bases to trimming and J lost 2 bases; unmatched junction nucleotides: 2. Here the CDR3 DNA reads TGTGCCAGCAGTTTTGGCGGGAGGGCCTACGAGCAGTACTTC. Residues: CASSFGGRAYEQYF.

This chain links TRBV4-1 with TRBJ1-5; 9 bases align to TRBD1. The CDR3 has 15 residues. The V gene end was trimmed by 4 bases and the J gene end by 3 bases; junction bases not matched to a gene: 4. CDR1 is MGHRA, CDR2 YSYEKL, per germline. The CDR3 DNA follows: TGCGCCAGCAGCCGGGCACAGGGGGCCAATCAGCCCCAGCATTTT. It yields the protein CASSRAQGANQPQHF.

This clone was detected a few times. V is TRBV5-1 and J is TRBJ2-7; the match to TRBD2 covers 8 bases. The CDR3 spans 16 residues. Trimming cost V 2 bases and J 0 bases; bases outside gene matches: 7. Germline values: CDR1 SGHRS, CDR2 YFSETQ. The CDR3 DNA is TGCGCCAGCAGCTTTTTGGCAGCGGGGGTCTCCTACGAGCAGTACTTC. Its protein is CASSFLAAGVSYEQYF.

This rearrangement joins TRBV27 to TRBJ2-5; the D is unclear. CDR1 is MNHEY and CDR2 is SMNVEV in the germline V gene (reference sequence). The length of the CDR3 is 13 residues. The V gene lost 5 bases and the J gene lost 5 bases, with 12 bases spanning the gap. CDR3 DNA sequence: TGTGCCAGCAGTAGCCTTCTGTGGGAGACCCAGTACTTC. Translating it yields CASSSLLWETQYF.

The CDR3 is CASSGTLGANVLTF. The CDR3 nucleotides read TGTGCCAGCAGCGGGACACTTGGGGCCAACGTCCTGACTTTC. This chain links TRBV7-2 with TRBJ2-6; maybe TRBD1 (6 bases). Trimming cost V 5 bases and J 3 bases, with 8 bases left between them. The CDR3 consists of 14 residues. From germline, CDR1 is SGHTA and CDR2 FQGNSA.

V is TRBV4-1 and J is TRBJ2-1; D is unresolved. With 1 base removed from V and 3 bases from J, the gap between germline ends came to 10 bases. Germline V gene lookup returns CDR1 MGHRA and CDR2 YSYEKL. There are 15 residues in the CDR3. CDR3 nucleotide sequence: TGCGCCAGCAGCCAAGTCGGCCTAGTCTACAATGAGCAGTTCTTC. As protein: CASSQVGLVYNEQFF.

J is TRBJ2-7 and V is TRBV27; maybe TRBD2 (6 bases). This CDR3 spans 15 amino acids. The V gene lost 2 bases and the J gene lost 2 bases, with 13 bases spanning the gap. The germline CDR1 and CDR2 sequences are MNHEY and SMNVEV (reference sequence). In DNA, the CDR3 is TGTGCCAGCAGTTTAGGGCGGGGCGGTACCTACGAGCAGTACTTC. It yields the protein CASSLGRGGTYEQYF.